Listed here are 12 T cell receptor beta chains from one sample, sequenced in a study of T cells after yellow fever vaccination (dated by TCRdb to between 2018 and 2021). To prepare the library, 5' RACE was applied. TCRdb names Illumina NovaSeq 6000 as the instrument used. TCRdb reprocessing: public reads trimmed at Q25 with fastp, clones called with MiXCR, in-frame beta chains kept. Under each unique CDR3 protein, matching rows form one entry showing the most common genes and DNA. Recorded for this sample are 230,000 or so distinct CDR3 sequences; roughly 4% of them occurred a single time. Clones ranked in the top ten supply under 20% of the sample. In the paper's terms, the treatment or condition label means: live attenuated yellow fever vaccine strain. Specimen: PBMCs, collected 15 days after the yellow fever booster vaccination. The receptors were gathered from a man aged 18 to 30 who received the YFV17D yellow fever vaccine.

This clonotype was picked up many times. This chain links TRBV11-2 with TRBJ2-1, with TRBD2 matching over 9 bases. J was trimmed by 3 bases and V by 4 bases; bases with no gene match: 7. The germline CDR1 and CDR2 sequences are SGHAT and FQNNGV. CDR3 length equals 16 residues. CDR3: CASSYLGAGGYNEQFF. As DNA, the CDR3 is TGTGCCAGCAGCTACTTAGGAGCGGGGGGCTACAATGAGCAGTTCTTC.

This clonotype was recorded many times. The rearrangement joins TRBV21-1 to TRBJ2-1. TRBV21-1 is a pseudogene segment. There are 15 residues in the CDR3. CDR3 bases: TGTGCCAGCAGCAAAGGGCAGGTCCGAGTCAATGAGCAGTTCTTC. It encodes CASSKGQVRVNEQFF.

This clonotype turned up a few times. J is TRBJ1-1 and V is TRBV4-2; tentative D call: TRBD1 (5 bases). V was trimmed by 4 bases and J by 7 bases, leaving 22 bases between them. Germline V gene sequence: CDR1 LGHNA, CDR2 YNFKEQ. The length of the CDR3 is 16 residues. CDR3 region: CASSPPPRGGEGEAFF. DNA for the CDR3: TGTGCCAGCAGCCCCCCCCCGAGAGGAGGGGAGGGTGAAGCTTTCTTT.

This clonotype showed up many times. The CDR3 nucleotides read TGTGCCAGCAGCCACGGATATAGCAATCAGCCCCAGCATTTT. Translated: CASSHGYSNQPQHF. The chain carries TRBV5-6 and TRBJ1-5, with D unresolved. The V and J ends lost 4 bases and 0 bases respectively, with 8 bases between them. The CDR3 has 14 amino acids. The germline V gene has CDR1 SGHDT and CDR2 YYEEEE. The full variable domain, in which reference TRBV5-6 and TRBJ1-5 provide the parts outside the CDR3, is DAGVTQSPTHLIKTRGQQVTLRCSPKSGHDTVSWYQQALGQGPQFIFQYYEEEERQRGNFPDRFSGHQFPNYSSELNVNALLLGDSALYLCASSHGYSNQPQHFGDGTRLSIL.

This clonotype appeared many times. This sequence joins TRBV7-6 and TRBJ2-5; D is perhaps TRBD1 or TRBD2 (5 bases each). V was shortened by 1 base and J by 3 bases, with 9 bases between the two germline ends. This CDR3 contains 14 residues. The germline V gene has CDR1 SGHVS and CDR2 FNYEAQ. For the CDR3, the DNA is TGTGCCAGCAGCTTAGGGGACGGAAAAGAGACCCAGTACTTC. The encoded protein is CASSLGDGKETQYF.

This clonotype appeared a few times. The chain recombines TRBV5-6 with TRBJ1-6; the match to TRBD1 covers 7 bases. CDR1 and CDR2 from the germline V gene are SGHDT and YYEEEE. CDR3 length: 14 residues. Trimming took 3 bases from V and 4 from J; bases not matched to a gene: 1. In DNA form, the CDR3 reads TGTGCCAGCAGCTCGGGACAGTATAATTCACCCCTCCACTTT. Its translation is CASSSGQYNSPLHF.

This clonotype was picked up many times. V usage is TRBV27 and J usage is TRBJ2-7; the D is unclear. Trimming took off 3 bases at V and 3 bases at J, with 15 bases between the two ends. Germline CDR1 MNHEY, CDR2 SMNVEV (reference sequence). The CDR3 extends over 15 amino acids. CDR3 nucleotides: TGTGCCAGCAGTTTGGTGGCAGGCGGCGTCTACGAGCAGTACTTC. Translating it yields CASSLVAGGVYEQYF.

This clonotype was found many times. The chain links TRBV5-5 to TRBJ2-5; TRBD2 might be the D (6 bases). Germline V CDR1 and CDR2: SGHKS, YYEKEE (reference sequence). The CDR3 runs 16 residues. Trimming pared 2 bases from V and 3 bases from J, leaving 17 bases between. The CDR3 loop reads CASSFFLLGGKETQYF. CDR3 nucleotide sequence: TGTGCCAGCAGCTTTTTTCTCCTTGGGGGGAAAGAGACCCAGTACTTC.

This clonotype showed up many times. The chain combines TRBV4-3 with TRBJ1-5; D uncertain. The V end was cut by 0 bases, the J end by 7 bases, with 13 bases between. CDR1 and CDR2 from the germline V gene are LGHNA and YSLEER. The CDR3 runs to 15 residues. The DNA of the CDR3 is TGCGCCAGCAGCCAAGATAGGTCTGAGAGGCAGCCCCAGCATTTT. Its translation is CASSQDRSERQPQHF.

There are many counts of this clonotype. The CDR3 is CSVYRAANEKLFF. CDR3 bases: TGCAGTGTTTATAGGGCTGCTAATGAAAAACTGTTTTTT. The rearrangement uses TRBV20-1 and TRBJ1-4; D not certain. CDR1 and CDR2 (germline): DFQATT, SNEGSKA (reference sequence). Deletions cut 7 bases from V and 3 bases from J, with 12 bases between. The CDR3 is 13 residues long.

There are many counts of this clonotype. V usage is TRBV30 and J usage is TRBJ2-1; 10 bases are a match to TRBD1. Germline V gene sequence: CDR1 GTSNPN, CDR2 SVGIG (reference sequence). V was pared by 5 bases and J by 0 bases, with 7 bases of the junction left unmatched. The CDR3 length is 16 residues. The CDR3 region has the DNA TGTGCCTGGCTGAGGACAGGGGGTAGCTCCTACAATGAGCAGTTCTTC. Translated: CAWLRTGGSSYNEQFF. The full variable domain, completed using reference TRBV30 and TRBJ2-1, is SQTIHQWPATLVQPVGSPLSLECTVEGTSNPNLYWYRQAAGRGLQLLFYSVGIGQISSEVPQNLSASRPQDRQFILSSKKLLLSDSGFYLCAWLRTGGSSYNEQFFGPGTRLTVL.

This clonotype showed up many times. The chain is built from TRBV5-1 and TRBJ1-4; TRBD1 might be the D (6 bases). Per the germline V gene, CDR1 is SGHRS and CDR2 is YFSETQ. This CDR3 has 14 amino acids. Between the trimmed V and J ends, which lost 7 bases and 5 bases, there was a span of 15 bases. DNA for the CDR3: TGCGCCAGCGGTACAGGGTTCGGAAATGAAAAACTGTTTTTT. It translates to CASGTGFGNEKLFF.